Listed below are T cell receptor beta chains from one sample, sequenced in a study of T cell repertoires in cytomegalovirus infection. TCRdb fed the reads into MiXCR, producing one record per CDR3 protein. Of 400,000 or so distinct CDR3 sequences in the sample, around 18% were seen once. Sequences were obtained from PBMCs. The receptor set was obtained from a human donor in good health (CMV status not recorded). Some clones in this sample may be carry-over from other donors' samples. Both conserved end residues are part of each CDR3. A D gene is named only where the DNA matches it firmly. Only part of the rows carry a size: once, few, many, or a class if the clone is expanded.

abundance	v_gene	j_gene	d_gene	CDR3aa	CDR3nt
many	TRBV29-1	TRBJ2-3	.	CSVQAGGFGTDTQYF	TGCAGCGTCCAAGCCGGGGGTTTCGGCACAGATACGCAGTATTTT
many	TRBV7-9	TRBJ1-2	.	CASSPRAGFSGYTF	TGTGCCAGCAGCCCACGGGCCGGGTTTTCTGGCTACACCTTC
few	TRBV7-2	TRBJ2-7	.	CASSAPGRLYEQYF	TGTGCCAGCAGCGCCCCCGGGAGACTCTACGAGCAGTACTTC
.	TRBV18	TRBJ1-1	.	CASSPREGGNTEAFF	TGTGCCAGCTCACCTCGGGAAGGGGGGAACACTGAAGCTTTCTTT
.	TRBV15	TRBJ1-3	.	CATSGHPNSGNTIYF	TGTGCCACCAGCGGCCACCCCAACTCTGGAAACACCATATATTTT
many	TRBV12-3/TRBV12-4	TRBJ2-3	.	CASRGKTHTDTQYF	TGTGCCAGCAGGGGGAAAACCCACACAGATACGCAGTATTTT
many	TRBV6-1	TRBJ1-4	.	CASRPEIREKLFF	TGTGCCAGCAGACCCGAGATCCGGGAAAAACTGTTTTTT
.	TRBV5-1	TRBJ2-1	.	CASSLRLLPGDEQFF	TGCGCCAGCAGCCTGAGACTACTCCCTGGCGATGAGCAGTTCTTC
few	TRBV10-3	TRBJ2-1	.	CATRYNNEQFF	TGTGCCACCCGTTATAACAATGAGCAGTTCTTC
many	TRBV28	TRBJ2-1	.	CASRLGYENEQFF	TGTGCCAGCCGACTCGGATATGAAAATGAGCAGTTCTTC
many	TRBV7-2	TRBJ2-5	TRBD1	CASSRRQGFGQETQYF	TGTGCCAGCAGCCGACGACAGGGCTTTGGGCAAGAGACCCAGTACTTC
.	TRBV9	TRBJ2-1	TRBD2	CASSVADLGSGSSRDEQFF	TGTGCCAGCAGCGTAGCCGATCTGGGTAGCGGGTCTAGTCGGGATGAGCAGTTCTTC
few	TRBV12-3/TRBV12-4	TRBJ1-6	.	CASSSRLERSPLHF	TGTGCCAGCAGTTCCCGTCTGGAGCGTTCACCCCTCCACTTT